This TCR beta chain came from a study of shared clonotypes between healthy human individuals. The input for sorted-subset replicate PCRs was about 0.2 ug DNA, tens of thousands of T cell genomes. Clones were read by immunoSEQ multiplex PCR, and TCRdb kept only the in-frame ones, dropping some. The data contain 600,000 to 750,000 clones, 72% of them singletons. Splitting the CD4+ cells yielded a CD45RA+ naive subset and a CD45RA-negative memory subset. Study outcomes and limitations: Rarefaction gave evidence that sorted-subset sequencing remained incomplete despite large depth. Investigators expected sequencing depth to affect clonotype sharing among donors.

On this clone itself: The antigen is undetermined.

Sequencing was carried out using memory CD4+ T cells sorted from blood. Subset meaning: CD45RA-negative fraction. The sequence came from a woman under 40 in good health.

DNA for the CDR3: TGTGCCTGGAATAGGGACACCGGGGAGCTGTTTTTT. Amino acid sequence: CAWNRDTGELFF. The chain uses TRBV30 and TRBJ2-2, with no clear D. The V end was cut by 4 bases, the J end by 3 bases, with 6 bases between. Germline CDR1 reads GTSNPN; CDR2 reads SVGIG (reference sequence). This CDR3 contains 12 residues.